Listed here are 2 T cell receptor beta chains from one sample, sequenced in a study of radiotherapy plus CTLA-4 blockade in lung cancer. Sequenced by immunoSEQ multiplex PCR; TCRdb stores in-frame clones only, minus some. This sample yields about 95,000 clones, of which 75% to 90% are seen a single time; about 3.5% belongs to the top ten. Material: peripheral blood, obtained from a patient treated with radiotherapy plus ipilimumab. These receptors were obtained from a human donor with non-small cell lung cancer who had a partial response to radiotherapy plus ipilimumab.

The chain is built from TRBV7-9 and TRBJ2-1; TRBD2 matches 12 bases. Germline lookup yields CDR1 SEHNR and CDR2 FQNEAQ (reference sequence). The CDR3 contains 14 residues. Trimming took 6 bases from V and 6 from J; bases not matched to a gene: 3. The CDR3 here is CASRRTSGINEQFF. For the CDR3, the DNA is TGTGCCAGCAGACGGACTAGCGGGATCAATGAGCAGTTCTTC.

This clone was counted only a few times. The V and J genes are TRBV14 and TRBJ2-5; D remains ambiguous. The CDR3 extends over 13 amino acids. The V end was cut by 4 bases, the J end by 1 base, with 7 bases between. The germline V gene encodes CDR1 SGHDN and CDR2 FVKESK. CDR3 sequence (DNA): TGTGCCAGCAGCCTCTTAGCCCAAGAGACCCAGTACTTC. This translates into CASSLLAQETQYF.